The 29 T cell receptor beta chains listed next were all sequenced from one sample in a study of T-cell reconstitution after alpha-beta-depleted transplantation in children. Study-level findings and limits: A year had passed since transplant, and T-cell counts and diversity by then came mostly from newly produced T cells.

What these receptors recognize is not known. Preparing the TCRbeta library involved the use of unique molecular identifiers. TCRdb reprocessed the PCR reads via MiXCR and lists one record per CDR3 protein. The table records a few hundred thousand distinct CDR3 sequences, approximately 7.3% of them present only once. The sequencing used peripheral blood, collected 360 days after TCRalphabeta/CD19-depleted stem cell transplant. The source is a female patient aged 2 to 10 who had a stem cell transplant for Fanconi anemia, so the T cells may come from the graft donor.

V is TRBV6-1 and J is TRBJ2-3, with 10 bases fitting TRBD2. The CDR3 has 16 residues. Per germline, CDR1 MNHNS and CDR2 SASEGT. Trimming cost V 7 bases and J 2 bases; bases outside gene matches: 9. CDR3 coding DNA: TGTGCCAGCACTAGCGGGGGACCCGGACCCACAGATACGCAGTATTTT. Protein product: CASTSGGPGPTDTQYF.

The chain joins TRBV27 to TRBJ2-3; tentative D call: TRBD2 (6 bases). Germline V lookup: CDR1 MNHEY, CDR2 SMNVEV (reference sequence). V lost 5 bases and J lost 6, with 18 bases in between. The CDR3 runs to 15 residues. CDR3 DNA: TGTGCCAGCAGTACGCGGGACTCGAGAAAGGATACGCAGTATTTT. Translated: CASSTRDSRKDTQYF.

This clonotype was recorded at least ten times. The rearrangement joins TRBV7-9 to TRBJ2-1; D is unresolved. The CDR3 runs to 9 residues. Germline assignment: CDR1 SEHNR and CDR2 FQNEAQ (reference sequence). Trimming took off 5 bases at V and 14 bases at J, with 7 bases between the two ends. In DNA form, the CDR3 reads TGTGCCAGCAGCCGCGAGGAGTTCTTC. Encoded protein: CASSREEFF.

The chain combines TRBV10-3 with TRBJ1-5, with 7 bases lining up with TRBD1. V lost 2 bases, J lost 3 bases, and 4 bases stayed unmatched. Germline V gene lookup returns CDR1 ENHRY and CDR2 SYGVKD. This CDR3 region has 15 residues. The CDR3 loop reads CAISEGTASNQPQHF. CDR3 nucleotides: TGTGCCATCAGTGAGGGGACAGCATCCAATCAGCCCCAGCATTTT.

This clonotype was seen ten or more times. The genes are TRBV28 and TRBJ1-3; TRBD1 might be the D (6 bases). This CDR3 region has 16 residues. Germline V gives CDR1 MDHEN, CDR2 SYDVKM. Trimming removed 7 bases at V and 0 bases at J, with 16 bases between. CDR3 protein: CASTNRDLYSGNTIYF. CDR3 bases: TGTGCCAGCACGAACAGGGACCTTTACTCTGGAAACACCATATATTTT.

This clonotype has only a few counts. The chain employs TRBV11-2 and TRBJ2-3; 13 positions agree with TRBD2. Germline V lookup: CDR1 SGHAT, CDR2 FQNNGV. CDR3 length equals 17 residues. With V trimmed by 5 bases and J by 1 base, 6 bases remained unmatched. The CDR3 loop is CASSRTSGSSGTDTQYF. CDR3 DNA: TGTGCCAGCAGCCGGACTAGCGGGAGTTCCGGCACAGATACGCAGTATTTT.

The rearrangement joins TRBV7-2 to TRBJ2-2, with no clear D. Trimming took off 3 bases at V and 9 bases at J, with 17 bases between the two ends. Per the germline V gene, CDR1 is SGHTA and CDR2 is FQGNSA. The length of the CDR3 is 15 residues. The CDR3 DNA follows: TGTGCCAGCAGCTTCATCGATACCGCTTGGCGGGAGCTGTTTTTT. It codes for CASSFIDTAWRELFF.

The rearrangement links TRBV6-2 or TRBV6-3 to TRBJ2-7; D is unresolved. Per the germline V gene, CDR1 is MNHEY and CDR2 is SVGEGT. The ends were cut back, 8 bases at V and 0 bases at J, with 8 bases in the middle. CDR3 length equals 12 residues. The CDR3 spells CASGRNSYEQYV. The CDR3 DNA follows: TGTGCCAGCGGTCGGAACTCCTACGAGCAGTACGTC.

This clonotype turned up a few times. The genes are TRBV6-1 and TRBJ2-1; TRBD2 agrees at 9 bases. Trimming took 4 bases from V and 1 from J; bases not matched to a gene: 5. Germline V lookup: CDR1 MNHNS, CDR2 SASEGT. CDR3 length: 16 residues. CDR3 in DNA: TGTGCCAGCAGTGTTAGCGGGAGCGGGTCCTACAATGAGCAGTTCTTC. Translating gives CASSVSGSGSYNEQFF.

This clonotype was recorded many times. The CDR3 loop reads CASSVTVNEQFF. Written as DNA, the CDR3 is TGTGCCAGTAGTGTGACTGTCAATGAGCAGTTCTTC. The V and J genes are TRBV19 and TRBJ2-1; D remains ambiguous. V was pared by 5 bases and J by 6 bases, with 8 bases between. This CDR3 is 12 amino acids long. The V gene's germline CDR1 is LNHDA and CDR2 SQIVND (reference sequence).

V gene TRBV12-5 combines with J gene TRBJ1-1; weak D call: TRBD1 (5 bases). V lost 6 bases and J lost 0, with 11 bases in between. The CDR3 is 14 residues long. CDR1 is LGHNT, CDR2 FRNRAP, per germline. CDR3 DNA: TGTGCTAGTGGGCCGGACACCATGAACACTGAAGCTTTCTTT. Encoded protein: CASGPDTMNTEAFF.

This clonotype was counted a few times. The V gene is TRBV20-1, the J gene TRBJ2-7; 15 nucleotides match TRBD2. The germline CDR1 and CDR2 sequences are DFQATT and SNEGSKA (reference sequence). Trimming removed 5 bases from V and 6 bases from J; junction bases left unmatched: 8. CDR3 size: 15 residues. The chain's CDR3 is CSAHGLAGGLCEQYF. CDR3 DNA: TGCAGTGCTCACGGACTAGCGGGGGGGCTATGCGAGCAGTACTTC.

At least ten counts were recorded for this clonotype. This sequence joins TRBV20-1 and TRBJ1-2; D unclear. Trimming left V 4 bases short and J 2 bases short, with 8 bases between. Germline lookup yields CDR1 DFQATT and CDR2 SNEGSKA (reference sequence). This CDR3 comprises 12 residues. CDR3 DNA sequence: TGCAGTGCTACGTGGGGAAACTATGGCTACACCTTC. This gives the protein CSATWGNYGYTF.

This clonotype was found many times. The chain carries TRBV7-6 and TRBJ2-1, with TRBD2 matching 8 bases. Germline CDR1 is SGHVS and CDR2 is FNYEAQ. The V gene end was trimmed by 5 bases and the J gene end by 3 bases; junction bases not matched to a gene: 6. This CDR3 is built from 15 residues. The CDR3 sequence: CASSIMRGDYNEQFF. CDR3 nucleotide sequence: TGTGCCAGCAGCATAATGCGGGGGGACTACAATGAGCAGTTCTTC.

The V gene is TRBV2, the J gene TRBJ2-7; the match to TRBD2 covers 14 bases. Germline V gives CDR1 SNHLY, CDR2 FYNNEI. The CDR3 spans 16 residues. V lost 6 bases and J lost 3; bases outside the gene matches: 7. CDR3 coding DNA: TGTGCCAGCAGCGACGGGACTAGCGGGAGACTCTACGAGCAGTACTTC. Translated, it gives CASSDGTSGRLYEQYF.

This clonotype was observed at least ten times. V and J are TRBV5-1 and TRBJ2-4; 10 bases match TRBD2. The CDR3 consists of 16 residues. The V and J ends lost 0 bases and 2 bases, in that order; junction bases with no gene match: 2. CDR1 and CDR2 (germline): SGHRS, YFSETQ. The CDR3 nucleotides are TGCGCCAGCAGCTTGGCTAGCGGGAGTCCCAAAAACATTCAGTACTTC. This translates into CASSLASGSPKNIQYF.

The chain is built from TRBV30 and TRBJ1-1; D gene ambiguous. CDR3 length equals 13 residues. Germline loops: CDR1 GTSNPN, CDR2 SVGIG (reference sequence). The V end was cut by 5 bases, the J end by 1 base, with 11 bases between. As DNA, the CDR3 is TGTGCCTGGCTTAGATGGGCGAACACTGAAGCTTTCTTT. It yields the protein CAWLRWANTEAFF.

V usage is TRBV28 and J usage is TRBJ2-3; 9 nucleotides line up with TRBD2. Germline CDR1 reads MDHEN; CDR2 reads SYDVKM. V was clipped by 2 bases and J by 2 bases; unmatched bases: 8. CDR3 length equals 17 residues. The CDR3 protein is CASSLSLAGTLTDTQYF. In DNA, the CDR3 is TGTGCCAGCAGTTTAAGCCTAGCGGGGACCCTCACAGATACGCAGTATTTT.

In this sample, this clonotype turned up a few times. This chain joins TRBV7-8 and TRBJ2-3; the D gene is possibly TRBD2 (6 bases). V was cut by 5 bases and J by 2 bases, with 20 bases left in between. CDR1 is SGHVS, CDR2 FQNEAQ, per germline. CDR3 length equals 17 residues. The CDR3 DNA reads TGTGCCAGCAGCGTTAGTGTTTGGCGGGACCCCACAGATACGCAGTATTTT. Protein sequence: CASSVSVWRDPTDTQYF.

This clonotype was counted many times. V usage is TRBV5-6 and J usage is TRBJ1-2, with D possibly matching TRBD1 (5 bases). The length of the CDR3 is 14 residues. The ends were cut back, 1 base at V and 8 bases at J, with 15 bases in the middle. In germline, CDR1 is SGHDT, CDR2 YYEEEE. This chain's CDR3 is CASSLSAGLKGYTF. As DNA, the CDR3 is TGTGCCAGCAGCTTGTCGGCAGGGCTTAAGGGCTACACCTTC.

The V gene is TRBV15, the J gene TRBJ2-3, with a tentative D call TRBD1 (6 bases). This CDR3 contains 16 residues. Germline CDR1 reads LNHNV; CDR2 reads YYDKDF (reference sequence). V lost 4 bases and J lost 4, with 18 bases in between. Written as DNA, the CDR3 is TGTGCCACCAGCAACATCCGGGACACCAAGCCAGATACGCAGTATTTT. Amino acid sequence: CATSNIRDTKPDTQYF.

V is TRBV20-1 and J is TRBJ2-1; 8 bases are shared with TRBD2. The CDR3 consists of 17 residues. Germline V CDR1 and CDR2: DFQATT, SNEGSKA (reference sequence). The ends lost 1 base at V and 9 bases at J; junction bases unmatched: 17. The chain's CDR3 is CSARGRTPGGGQAEQFF. CDR3 nucleotide sequence: TGCAGTGCTAGAGGCCGGACACCGGGCGGGGGGCAGGCTGAGCAGTTCTTC.

In its sample, this clonotype was seen many times. This sequence joins TRBV12-3 or TRBV12-4 and TRBJ1-1; TRBD1 aligns across 9 bases. The CDR3 has 12 residues. V dropped 6 bases and J dropped 10; count of bases not matched to a gene: 6. The CDR3 bases are TGTGCCAGCAGCCCTACAGGGGGCGCAGCTTTCTTT. Translated, it gives CASSPTGGAAFF.

The chain is built from TRBV6-1 and TRBJ2-7; no definite D call. The CDR3 runs to 14 residues. Germline CDR1 is MNHNS and CDR2 is SASEGT. V was shortened by 8 bases and J by 0 bases, with 14 bases between the two germline ends. The CDR3 sequence is CASSGITPSYEQYV. The CDR3 DNA follows: TGTGCCAGCTCAGGCATAACACCCTCCTACGAGCAGTACGTC.

This clonotype was seen repeatedly, ten times or more. The chain uses TRBV12-3 or TRBV12-4 and TRBJ2-1; D possibly corresponds to TRBD2 (5 bases). Trimming stripped 6 bases from V and 2 bases from J, with 14 bases between. CDR3 length: 15 amino acids. The CDR3 DNA reads TGTGCCAGCAGCAGACTGGGAGTTACCTACAATGAGCAGTTCTTC. Encoded protein: CASSRLGVTYNEQFF.

V and J are TRBV18 and TRBJ1-1; TRBD1 agrees at 7 bases. J lost 0 bases, V lost 3 bases, and 4 bases had no gene match. There are 15 residues in the CDR3. From germline, CDR1 is KGHSH and CDR2 LQKENI. As DNA, the CDR3 is TGTGCCAGCTCACCTGCAGGGACAGTGAACACTGAAGCTTTCTTT. It specifies CASSPAGTVNTEAFF.

The V gene is TRBV12-3 or TRBV12-4, the J gene TRBJ1-6; possibly TRBD1 for D (5 bases). The CDR3 covers 14 residues. The ends were cut back, 7 bases at V and 7 bases at J, with 14 bases in the middle. CDR3 DNA sequence: TGTGCCAGCACCCTCTTGAGGGGAAATTCACCCCTCCACTTT. As protein: CASTLLRGNSPLHF.

This chain uses TRBV2 with TRBJ2-3; D is unclear. CDR1 is SNHLY, CDR2 FYNNEI, per germline. V was pared by 5 bases and J by 0 bases, with 6 bases between. CDR3 length: 13 amino acids. CDR3 nucleotide sequence: TGTGCCAGCAGTAAGGACAGCACAGATACGCAGTATTTT. Translating gives CASSKDSTDTQYF.

The table lists this clonotype with many counts. The J gene is TRBJ2-7, the V gene TRBV18; 12 nucleotides agree with TRBD2. V was clipped by 3 bases and J by 3 bases; unmatched bases: 0. The CDR3 consists of 14 residues. The V gene's germline CDR1 is KGHSH and CDR2 LQKENI. CDR3 sequence: CASSPGLAGYEQYF. In DNA, the CDR3 is TGTGCCAGCTCACCGGGACTAGCGGGCTACGAGCAGTACTTC.